The 15 T cell receptor beta chains below were found in one sample sequenced in a study of cytomegalovirus exposure and HLA in healthy donors. Vbeta (60) and Jbeta (13) primers were used in the PCR. Assay: immunoSEQ multiplex PCR; the TCRdb copy retains only in-frame clones and omits some. The sample records about 120,000 clones, over 65% being singletons. The specimen sequenced was PBMCs. These receptors all come from a man aged 18 to 30 in good health and CMV-seropositive.

CDR3 DNA: TGTGCCAGCAGCCCGCTATATCGGGACAGTAAGAATGAGCAGTTCTTC. Encoded protein: CASSPLYRDSKNEQFF. The V gene is TRBV14, the J gene TRBJ2-1; TRBD1 matches at 7 bases. Germline-derived CDR1 and CDR2 are SGHDN and FVKESK. CDR3 length: 16 residues. Unmatched junction bases numbered 13, after V lost 4 bases and J lost 7 bases. Based on the CDR3 plus reference TRBV14 and TRBJ2-1, the full variable domain is EAGVTQFPSHSVIEKGQTVTLRCDPISGHDNLYWYRRVMGKEIKFLLHFVKESKQDESGMPNNRFLAERTGGTYSTLKVQPAELEDSGVYFCASSPLYRDSKNEQFFGPGTRLTVL.

The chain employs TRBV18 and TRBJ2-1, with TRBD1 as a possible D gene (5 bases). Trimming shortened V by 2 bases and J by 4 bases, and 9 bases separated the two germline ends. This CDR3 is 14 amino acids long. Germline loops: CDR1 KGHSH, CDR2 LQKENI. As DNA, the CDR3 is TGTGCCAGCTCACCAGGCAGGGATTACAATGAGCAGTTCTTC. This gives the protein CASSPGRDYNEQFF.

This rearrangement joins TRBV19 to TRBJ1-3; the D gene is possibly TRBD1 (5 bases). V was trimmed by 11 bases and J by 1 base, leaving 18 bases between them. Germline CDR1 reads LNHDA; CDR2 reads SQIVND (reference sequence). The CDR3 loop spans 15 amino acids. CDR3 coding DNA: TGTGCCTGCCAACCACAGGCCCTTTCTGGAAACACCATATATTTT. Translating gives CACQPQALSGNTIYF.

This clone was detected once. The J gene is TRBJ1-5, the V gene TRBV7-9; no clear D gene. V lost 2 bases, J lost 6 bases, and 14 bases lay in between. CDR3 length: 15 residues. Germline V gives CDR1 SEHNR, CDR2 FQNEAQ (reference sequence). This chain's CDR3 is CASSLNSGEGQPQHF. The CDR3 DNA sequence: TGTGCCAGCAGCTTAAACAGCGGAGAGGGTCAGCCCCAGCATTTT.

The V call is TRBV28, the J call TRBJ1-3; D ambiguous. V lost 3 bases, J lost 3 bases, and 15 bases lay in between. Germline CDR1 is MDHEN and CDR2 is SYDVKM. This CDR3 has 16 amino acids. The CDR3 DNA reads TGTGCCAGCAGTTTCCGGGTTGTATACTTTGGAAACACCATATATTTT. Its translation: CASSFRVVYFGNTIYF.

V gene TRBV19 combines with J gene TRBJ2-5; D gene uncertain. The ends were cut back, 1 base at V and 0 bases at J, with 18 bases in the middle. In germline, CDR1 is LNHDA, CDR2 SQIVND (reference sequence). The CDR3 length is 18 residues. The CDR3 loop reads CASSIVPRRPEHQETQYF. In DNA form, the CDR3 reads TGTGCCAGTAGTATAGTCCCCCGCAGGCCAGAACACCAAGAGACCCAGTACTTC.

The chain carries TRBV7-8 and TRBJ1-1; maybe TRBD1 (6 bases). The V gene lost 2 bases and the J gene lost 7 bases, with 17 bases spanning the gap. The CDR3 consists of 15 residues. Germline V gives CDR1 SGHVS, CDR2 FQNEAQ. Here the CDR3 DNA reads TGTGCCAGCAGCTTACCTGGGACATCCGGGGTTGAAGCTTTCTTT. As protein: CASSLPGTSGVEAFF.

Only a few counts were recorded for this clone. This rearrangement joins TRBV28 to TRBJ2-7; the D gene is possibly TRBD2 (6 bases). Trimming removed 3 bases from V and 2 bases from J, with 14 bases in between. Germline loops: CDR1 MDHEN, CDR2 SYDVKM. The CDR3 extends over 15 amino acids. The chain's CDR3 is CASSFWGDGTYEQYF. Here the CDR3 DNA reads TGTGCCAGCAGTTTTTGGGGGGACGGAACCTACGAGCAGTACTTC.

The rearrangement joins TRBV10-3 to TRBJ2-2, with TRBD2 matching 12 bases. Germline CDR1 reads ENHRY; CDR2 reads SYGVKD. The CDR3 is 17 amino acids. V was pared by 3 bases and J by 6 bases, with 8 bases of the junction left unmatched. The CDR3: CAISDPGLAGPAGELFF. The DNA for the CDR3 is TGTGCCATCAGTGATCCGGGACTAGCGGGTCCGGCCGGGGAGCTGTTTTTT.

This clone was detected a few times. The chain is built from TRBV9 and TRBJ2-7; 9 bases agree with TRBD2. With 5 bases clipped from V and 4 bases from J, the junction kept 7 bases outside the gene matches. Germline V gives CDR1 SGDLS, CDR2 YYNGEE. The CDR3 length is 14 residues. The CDR3 region has the DNA TGTGCCAGCAGGGCGCGGGGGGGAATTTACGAGCAGTACTTC. Encoded protein: CASRARGGIYEQYF.

The gene calls are TRBV7-8 and TRBJ1-1; 8 bases are shared with TRBD1. The V segment lost 1 base and the J segment 5 bases; nucleotides outside the gene matches: 9. Looked up from germline, CDR1 is SGHVS and CDR2 is FQNEAQ. The CDR3 consists of 16 residues. In DNA, the CDR3 is TGTGCCAGCAGCTTAGTTACGGCGGGACAGGTTACTGAAGCTTTCTTT. Translation: CASSLVTAGQVTEAFF.

This clone appeared a few times. The chain joins TRBV2 to TRBJ1-1; 8 bases line up with TRBD1. The junction had 11 bases not matched to a gene; V was cut back by 6 bases and J by 11 bases. The CDR3 contains 13 residues. Germline CDR1 is SNHLY and CDR2 is FYNNEI. CDR3 sequence (DNA): TGTGCCAGCAGGAGACAGGGGCCGTCGGGGGCTTTCTTT. The encoded protein is CASRRQGPSGAFF.

This chain links TRBV28 with TRBJ1-4, with D unresolved. Germline CDR1 is MDHEN and CDR2 is SYDVKM. Trimming shortened V by 5 bases and J by 0 bases, and 7 bases separated the two germline ends. The CDR3 consists of 14 residues. The CDR3 DNA follows: TGTGCCAGCAGTCGTCGTGCAACTAATGAAAAACTGTTTTTT. It is translated as CASSRRATNEKLFF.

The chain joins TRBV11-2 to TRBJ2-7; D unresolved. Deletions cut 5 bases from V and 1 base from J, with 15 bases between. The V gene's germline CDR1 is SGHAT and CDR2 FQNNGV. The CDR3 runs 15 residues. The chain's CDR3 is CASSPSVTQSYEQYF. CDR3 nucleotide sequence: TGTGCCAGCAGCCCTTCTGTAACACAGTCCTACGAGCAGTACTTC.

V and J are TRBV5-6 and TRBJ2-5; D possibly corresponds to TRBD2 (5 bases). V lost 4 bases to trimming and J lost 1 base, with 11 bases between them. This CDR3 spans 14 amino acids. CDR1 SGHDT and CDR2 YYEEEE come from the germline V gene. The CDR3 sequence is CASSPGLIQETQYF. The CDR3, as DNA: TGTGCCAGCAGCCCCGGACTGATCCAAGAGACCCAGTACTTC.